The T cell receptor beta chain described here comes from a study of PD-1 and CTLA-4 blockade in melanoma. Sequencing used immunoSEQ multiplex PCR; TCRdb keeps in-frame clones, though not all of them. The sample carries about 21,000 clones, approximately 90% recorded once. Germline CDR1 WSHSY, CDR2 SAAADI. The CDR3 runs to 16 residues. Trimming took off 0 bases at V and 0 bases at J, with 9 bases between the two ends. The chain recombines TRBV10-2 with TRBJ1-3; D is possibly TRBD1 (5 bases). Sequencing used CD8+ T cells from peripheral blood, obtained before anti-PD-1 treatment. This clonotype originated in a human donor with melanoma. The CDR3 loop reads CASSESGADSGNTIYF. In DNA form, the CDR3 reads TGCGCCAGCAGTGAGTCTGGGGCCGACTCTGGAAACACCATATATTTT.